The entry below describes one T cell receptor beta chain. The repertoire was sequenced with immunoSEQ multiplex PCR; TCRdb's copy has only in-frame clones and lacks some. This sample has 210,000 or so clones, with more than 80% found just once. This record comes from a study of blood T cell repertoires in COVID-19. Study-level background: Nucleic acid was either cDNA or gDNA, and it came from T cells, B-cell-depleted T cells, or PBMCs.

The CDR3 contains 16 residues. The germline gives CDR1 SGHRS, CDR2 YFSETQ. With 0 bases clipped from V and 1 base from J, the junction kept 4 bases outside the gene matches. The source of this sequence is a woman over 75 with COVID-19, enrolled during active disease. The J gene is TRBJ2-1, the V gene TRBV5-1, with 7 positions matching TRBD1. Sequencing was done on a sample of peripheral blood. For the CDR3, the DNA is TGCGCCAGCAGCTTGGCCGGGACAGCATCCTACAATGAGCAGTTCTTC. This gives the protein CASSLAGTASYNEQFF.